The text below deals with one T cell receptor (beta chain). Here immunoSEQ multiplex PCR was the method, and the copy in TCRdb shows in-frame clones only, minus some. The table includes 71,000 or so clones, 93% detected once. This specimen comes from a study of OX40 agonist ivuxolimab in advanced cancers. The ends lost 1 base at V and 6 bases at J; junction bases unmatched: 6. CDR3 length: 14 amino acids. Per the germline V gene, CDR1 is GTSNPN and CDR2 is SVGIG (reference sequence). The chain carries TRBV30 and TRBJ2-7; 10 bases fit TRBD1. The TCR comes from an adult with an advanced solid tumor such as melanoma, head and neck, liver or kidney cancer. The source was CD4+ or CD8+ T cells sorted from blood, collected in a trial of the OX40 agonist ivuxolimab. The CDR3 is CAWSADDRGREQYF. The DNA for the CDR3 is TGTGCCTGGAGTGCAGACGACAGGGGGCGCGAGCAGTACTTC.